Listed here are 27 T cell receptor beta chains from one sample, sequenced in a study of cytomegalovirus exposure and HLA in healthy donors (dated by TCRdb to 2017 to 2019). The library was obtained by the immunoSEQ multiplex PCR assay. For the multiplex PCR, a mixture combining 60 forward primers for TCR Vbeta segments and 13 reverse primers for TCR Jbeta segments was used. TCRdb obtained this table from immuneACCESS and retained in-frame rearrangements with V and J assigned. These tables miss some clones; where compared with another copy, unresolved V genes account for less than half of the shortfall, and the remainder is unexplained. The table for this sample lists 120,000 or so clones; roughly 75% of them were counted only once. Together, the top ten hold under 3.5% of the sample. The sequencing sample was made of PBMCs. The receptors were gathered from a woman between 50 and 59 years old in good health and CMV-seronegative.

The chain has TRBV6-1 and TRBJ2-3; 14 bases align to TRBD2. Germline V gene data show CDR1 as MNHNS and CDR2 as SASEGT. The CDR3 spans 15 residues. After removal of 6 bases from V and 3 bases from J, the junction contained 2 bases not matched to a gene. The CDR3: CASRGTSGRTDTQYF. The CDR3 coding sequence is TGTGCCAGCAGAGGGACTAGCGGGAGAACAGATACGCAGTATTTT.

The chain carries TRBV13 and TRBJ2-3; the D gene is possibly TRBD2 (6 bases). Germline values: CDR1 PRHDT, CDR2 FYEKMQ (reference sequence). V was clipped by 11 bases and J by 0 bases, with 12 bases between them. CDR3 length: 13 residues. The CDR3 loop is CAGTASSTDTQYF. Written as DNA, the CDR3 is TGTGCCGGGACTGCGTCTAGCACAGATACGCAGTATTTT.

This chain uses TRBV2 with TRBJ2-3; 7 nucleotides line up with TRBD1. Germline lookup yields CDR1 SNHLY and CDR2 FYNNEI. The CDR3 has 11 amino acids. V shed 6 bases and J 10 bases; nucleotides not matched to a gene: 4. The CDR3 region is CASSTGDAQYF. CDR3 nucleotide sequence: TGTGCCAGCAGCACAGGGGACGCGCAGTATTTT.

The chain carries TRBV19 and TRBJ1-1, with unresolved D. Looked up from germline, CDR1 is LNHDA and CDR2 is SQIVND (reference sequence). CDR3 size: 12 residues. Deletions cut 7 bases from V and 1 base from J, with 7 bases between. The CDR3 nucleotides are TGTGCCAGTACCGACTGGAACACTGAAGCTTTCTTT. It codes for CASTDWNTEAFF.

The chain links TRBV19 to TRBJ2-5; D unresolved. This CDR3 comprises 13 residues. V gave up 5 bases and J gave up 4 bases, with 11 bases separating them. Per germline, CDR1 LNHDA and CDR2 SQIVND (reference sequence). The CDR3 sequence is CASSVSLGETQYF. CDR3 bases: TGTGCCAGTAGTGTGAGCCTCGGAGAGACCCAGTACTTC. Variable domain in full (rest from reference TRBV19 and TRBJ2-5): DGGITQSPKYLFRKEGQNVTLSCEQNLNHDAMYWYRQDPGQGLRLIYYSQIVNDFQKGDIAEGYSVSREKKESFPLTVTSAQKNPTAFYLCASSVSLGETQYFGPGTRLLVL.

The chain carries TRBV7-2 and TRBJ2-7; 7 bases match TRBD2. CDR1 SGHTA and CDR2 FQGNSA come from the germline V gene. This CDR3 has 15 amino acids. The ends lost 5 bases at V and 0 bases at J; junction bases unmatched: 7. CDR3 residues: CASSRSGFFSYEQYF. The CDR3 DNA reads TGTGCCAGCAGCCGTAGCGGGTTCTTCTCCTACGAGCAGTACTTC.

The chain employs TRBV19 and TRBJ2-1; D is uncertain. Looked up from germline, CDR1 is LNHDA and CDR2 is SQIVND (reference sequence). V lost 4 bases to trimming and J lost 1 base, with 14 bases between them. This CDR3 spans 16 amino acids. CDR3 bases: TGTGCCAGTAGTAAATTTAGTCCTGAATCCTACAATGAGCAGTTCTTC. Protein sequence: CASSKFSPESYNEQFF.

For this clone: This CDR3 is also generated by other DNA sequences in the sample. The CDR3 protein is CASSRDRTYEQYF. DNA for the CDR3: TGTGCCAGCAGCCGGGACAGAACCTACGAGCAGTACTTC. The J gene is TRBJ2-7, the V gene TRBV6-5, with TRBD1 matching 7 bases. CDR1 is MNHEY and CDR2 is SVGAGI in the germline V gene. V lost 6 bases, J lost 2 bases, and 4 bases stayed unmatched. The CDR3 is 13 residues long.

The rearrangement joins TRBV28 to TRBJ2-7; D possibly corresponds to TRBD1 (6 bases). Germline V lookup: CDR1 MDHEN, CDR2 SYDVKM. The CDR3 is 11 amino acids. The V gene lost 7 bases and the J gene lost 7 bases, with 11 bases spanning the gap. This CDR3 reads CASKTQGEQYF. The CDR3 region has the DNA TGTGCCAGCAAGACCCAGGGGGAGCAGTACTTC.

This rearrangement joins TRBV18 to TRBJ1-2; 7 bases map to TRBD1. The CDR3 loop spans 15 amino acids. V lost 3 bases and J lost 8; bases outside the gene matches: 12. The germline V gene has CDR1 KGHSH and CDR2 LQKENI. The CDR3 region has the DNA TGTGCCAGCTCACCCGACAGGGACGGGGTTATGGGCTACACCTTC. It codes for CASSPDRDGVMGYTF.

The genes are TRBV4-1 and TRBJ2-4; a weak D match, TRBD2 (7 bases). Trimming shortened V by 4 bases and J by 5 bases, and 15 bases separated the two germline ends. The CDR3 has 15 residues. Germline lookup yields CDR1 MGHRA and CDR2 YSYEKL. This CDR3 reads CASSRGRGAENIQYF. In nucleotides, the CDR3 is TGCGCCAGCAGCCGAGGGAGGGGGGCAGAAAACATTCAGTACTTC.

This chain joins TRBV6-5 and TRBJ1-5; 9 bases match TRBD1. With 6 bases clipped from V and 3 bases from J, the junction kept 6 bases outside the gene matches. The CDR3 totals 15 residues. CDR1 is MNHEY, CDR2 SVGAGI, per germline. The CDR3 DNA follows: TGTGCCAGCAGACCCGGGACAGGGCCCAATCAGCCCCAGCATTTT. This sequence encodes CASRPGTGPNQPQHF.

The chain carries TRBV4-3 and TRBJ2-3, with 7 bases identical to TRBD1. Germline V gives CDR1 LGHNA, CDR2 YSLEER. Losses at the gene ends were 6 bases for V and 3 bases for J; bases not matched to a gene: 9. This CDR3 region has 15 residues. CDR3 nucleotide sequence: TGCGCCAGCAGTCAGGACGACAGGGATACAGATACGCAGTATTTT. Its protein product is CASSQDDRDTDTQYF.

The chain links TRBV2 to TRBJ1-6; a weak D match, TRBD1 (5 bases). CDR3 size: 15 residues. Deletions cut 6 bases from V and 9 bases from J, with 18 bases between. Germline lookup yields CDR1 SNHLY and CDR2 FYNNEI. This chain's CDR3 is CASSQGSDEISPLHF. The CDR3 DNA follows: TGTGCCAGCAGCCAGGGATCGGATGAAATTTCACCCCTCCACTTT.

J is TRBJ1-1 and V is TRBV5-1; D might be TRBD1 (5 bases). This CDR3 contains 11 residues. Per the germline V gene, CDR1 is SGHRS and CDR2 is YFSETQ. Trimming cost V 4 bases and J 6 bases, with 7 bases left between them. CDR3 bases: TGCGCCAGCAGCGGGGCCGCTGAAGCTTTCTTT. It encodes CASSGAAEAFF.

In its sample, this clone was seen once. The chain links TRBV30 to TRBJ2-7, with unresolved D. This CDR3 has 14 residues. The V gene's germline CDR1 is GTSNPN and CDR2 SVGIG (reference sequence). Trimming cost V 4 bases and J 3 bases, with 16 bases left between them. CDR3 sequence (DNA): TGTGCCTGGACCACTGCGGAATATTACTACGAGCAGTACTTC. Residues: CAWTTAEYYYEQYF.

CDR3 DNA sequence: TGTGCCAGTGGGACAGAGACAGATACGCAGTATTTT. Protein product: CASGTETDTQYF. The chain links TRBV11-1 to TRBJ2-3, with 7 bases matching TRBD1. Germline trimming cut 9 bases from V and 3 bases from J; bases unmatched to any gene: 3. The CDR3 contains 12 residues. CDR1 and CDR2 from the germline V gene are SGHAT and FQDESV (reference sequence).

The table lists this clone with a few counts. The chain is built from TRBV9 and TRBJ2-1, with TRBD2 as a possible D gene (5 bases). The germline V gene encodes CDR1 SGDLS and CDR2 YYNGEE. The CDR3 consists of 13 residues. V shed 0 bases and J shed 12 bases, with 13 bases lying between them. As DNA, the CDR3 is TGTGCCAGCAGCGTAGGGGATAGCGCCACGCAGTTCTTC. This gives the protein CASSVGDSATQFF.

V usage is TRBV27 and J usage is TRBJ1-1; D remains ambiguous. Between the trimmed V and J ends, which lost 5 bases and 0 bases, there was a span of 19 bases. The germline CDR1 and CDR2 sequences are MNHEY and SMNVEV (reference sequence). The CDR3 loop spans 17 amino acids. The CDR3 here is CASSPNPPRNMNTEAFF. CDR3 sequence (DNA): TGTGCCAGCAGTCCTAATCCCCCGCGGAACATGAACACTGAAGCTTTCTTT.

V and J are TRBV7-6 and TRBJ2-1; D not resolved. V lost 1 base and J 8 bases, leaving 9 bases between the germline ends. Germline lookup yields CDR1 SGHVS and CDR2 FNYEAQ. The CDR3 length is 13 residues. The CDR3 DNA reads TGTGCCAGCAGCTTAGGACAATACTATGAGCAGTTCTTC. Amino acid sequence: CASSLGQYYEQFF.

This CDR3 is CASKSSQAADTQYF. Here the CDR3 DNA reads TGTGCCAGCAAGAGCAGCCAGGCTGCAGATACGCAGTATTTT. V usage is TRBV6-4 and J usage is TRBJ2-3; D is undetermined. Trimming took 7 bases from V and 4 from J, leaving 15 bases between them. The CDR3 contains 14 residues. Germline CDR1 and CDR2: MRHNA and SNTAGT.

The genes are TRBV6-5 and TRBJ1-2; 7 bases are shared with TRBD1. Germline-derived CDR1 and CDR2 are MNHEY and SVGAGI. The CDR3 extends over 14 amino acids. With V trimmed by 5 bases and J by 2 bases, 5 bases remained unmatched. The CDR3 loop reads CASSTTTGNYGYTF. CDR3 nucleotides: TGTGCCAGCAGTACCACGACAGGGAACTATGGCTACACCTTC.

The J gene is TRBJ1-1, the V gene TRBV5-6, with D maybe TRBD1 (5 bases). The CDR3 sequence is 16 residues long. Trimming removed 3 bases from V and 4 bases from J, with 19 bases in between. The germline V gene encodes CDR1 SGHDT and CDR2 YYEEEE. The DNA of the CDR3 is TGTGCCAGCAGCTCTGAAACAGGAACCTCGAGCACTGAAGCTTTCTTT. Amino acids: CASSSETGTSSTEAFF.

The rearrangement links TRBV29-1 to TRBJ2-7, with no clear D. Trimming removed 2 bases at V and 4 bases at J, with 6 bases between. This CDR3 has 11 residues. Germline CDR1 SQVTM, CDR2 ANQGSEA. The CDR3 DNA reads TGCAGCGTTGAATACTTATACGAGCAGTACTTC. Residues: CSVEYLYEQYF.

Only one count was recorded for this clone. The V and J genes are TRBV7-8 and TRBJ2-3; TRBD1 matches at 7 bases. In germline, CDR1 is SGHVS, CDR2 FQNEAQ. V shed 5 bases and J 1 base; nucleotides not matched to a gene: 9. CDR3 length: 16 amino acids. Here the CDR3 reads CASSPPRDRGTDTQYF. DNA for the CDR3: TGTGCCAGCAGCCCCCCCCGGGACAGAGGCACAGATACGCAGTATTTT.

This clone has only a few counts. At one of its ends the junction is not consistent with the germline gene, which may arise from a read error. The chain employs TRBV7-9 and TRBJ2-3; 10 bases are shared with TRBD2. The germline CDR1 and CDR2 sequences are SEHNR and FQNEAQ (reference sequence). This CDR3 has 16 residues. The CDR3 is CSSSPPGTSDTDTQYF. CDR3 nucleotide sequence: TGTTCCAGCAGCCCCCCCGGGACTAGCGACACAGATACGCAGTATTTT.

There are a few counts of this clone. This chain joins TRBV6-1 and TRBJ1-2; D is perhaps TRBD1 (6 bases). The V and J ends lost 6 bases and 3 bases respectively, with 17 bases between them. The CDR3 is 15 amino acids. Germline loops: CDR1 MNHNS, CDR2 SASEGT. Here the CDR3 DNA reads TGTGCCAGCAGCCGCGACAGGTCTTCCCACTATGGCTACACCTTC. It encodes CASSRDRSSHYGYTF.